This T cell receptor (beta chain) was identified in a study of regulatory T cells in long-lasting Graves disease. Time point described: newly diagnosed GD, antithyroid drugs for less than 3 months. The TCR library was prepared using RNA isolated from PBMCs. CDR3-region Arm-PCR and iRepertoire HTBI primers produced the TCR beta libraries. TCRdb re-analysed the multiplex PCR reads in MiXCR, keeping a single row per CDR3 protein. The sample lists roughly 320,000 distinct CDR3 sequences, over 15% occurring once. Germline trimming cut 0 bases from V and 5 bases from J; bases unmatched to any gene: 4. This CDR3 has 15 amino acids. Per the germline V gene, CDR1 is LGHNA and CDR2 is YNFKEQ. This clonotype was counted ten times or more. These data also formed part of another study, on T cells in Graves' hyperthyroidism and ophthalmopathy.

The receptor's source is a middle-aged man with Graves disease. The rearrangement links TRBV4-2 to TRBJ2-1, with 7 bases aligning to TRBD1. This specimen was peripheral blood mononuclear cells (PBMCs), taken at new diagnosis, from a patient treated with antithyroid drugs. The CDR3 DNA reads as TGTGCCAGCAGCCAAGATCCCGGACAGGACAATGAGCAGTTCTTC. Encoded protein: CASSQDPGQDNEQFF.